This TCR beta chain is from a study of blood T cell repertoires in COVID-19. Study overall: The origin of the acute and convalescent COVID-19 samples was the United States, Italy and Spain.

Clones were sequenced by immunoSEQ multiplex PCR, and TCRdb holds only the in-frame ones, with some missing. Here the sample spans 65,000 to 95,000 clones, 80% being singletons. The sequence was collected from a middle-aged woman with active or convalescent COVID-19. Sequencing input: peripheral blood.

The CDR3: CAFSSGSGTDTQYF. For the CDR3, the DNA is TGTGCCTTCTCTAGCGGGAGCGGGACAGATACGCAGTATTTT. The chain couples TRBV6-5 to TRBJ2-3, with TRBD2 matching over 10 bases. The germline CDR1 and CDR2 sequences are MNHEY and SVGAGI. V dropped 11 bases and J dropped 3; count of bases not matched to a gene: 8. The CDR3 totals 14 residues.